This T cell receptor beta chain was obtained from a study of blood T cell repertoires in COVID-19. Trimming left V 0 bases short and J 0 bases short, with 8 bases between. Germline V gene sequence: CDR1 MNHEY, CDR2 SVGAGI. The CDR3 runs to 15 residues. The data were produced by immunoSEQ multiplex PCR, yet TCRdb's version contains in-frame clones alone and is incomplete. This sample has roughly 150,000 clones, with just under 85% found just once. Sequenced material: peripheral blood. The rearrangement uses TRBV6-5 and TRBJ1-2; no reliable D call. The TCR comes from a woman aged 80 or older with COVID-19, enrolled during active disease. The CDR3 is CASSYSSSANYGYTF. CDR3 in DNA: TGTGCCAGCAGTTACTCGTCGAGTGCTAACTATGGCTACACCTTC.